Sequencing of this TCR beta chain was carried out in a study of T cells in narcolepsy. The repertoire was sequenced with immunoSEQ multiplex PCR; TCRdb's copy has only in-frame clones and lacks some. The repertoire includes tens of thousands of clones, 80% to 85% of them detected once, and roughly 1.7% sits in the top ten. Trimming pared 0 bases from V and 5 bases from J, leaving 9 bases between. Germline V gene lookup returns CDR1 LGHNA and CDR2 YSLEER. This CDR3 is 14 amino acids long. The chain recombines TRBV4-3 with TRBJ2-3; D is uncertain. This TCR was recovered from a human donor in good health. Sequenced input: memory (CD45RA-) CD4+ T cells from blood. The CDR3 nucleotides read TGCGCCAGCAGCCAAGATTCAAGGAAAGATACGCAGTATTTT. This translates into CASSQDSRKDTQYF.